The clone carrying this T cell receptor beta chain was found a few times. Antigen: not known. The length of the CDR3 is 13 residues. V shed 7 bases and J 3 bases; nucleotides not matched to a gene: 5. TCR beta cDNA libraries had unique molecular identifiers. The yield from around 1 to 10 million T cells was roughly 500,000 cDNA molecules in total. TCRdb independently ran MiXCR on the PCR reads; one entry per CDR3 protein. The profile shows more than 450,000 distinct CDR3 sequences, roughly 45% of them singletons. The data are from a study of post-analysis software for immune sequencing data. Study details: Relapsing-remitting, secondary progressive and progressive-relapsing courses of multiple sclerosis were included.

General study results and limits: In patients, about 5 TRBV segments were more frequent than in controls, with TRBV5-6, TRBV5-1 and TRBV20-1 among them. Normalized Chao1 diversity was significantly lower in multiple sclerosis patients than in controls. Strong co-clustering by F measure was seen for same-batch samples.

The sequenced sample consisted of blood. The V gene is TRBV12-3 or TRBV12-4, the J gene TRBJ1-2, with 7 bases fitting TRBD1. This receptor was obtained from a girl aged 10 to 17 with multiple sclerosis. The CDR3 region is CASTAGTDYGYTF. CDR3 DNA sequence: TGTGCCAGCACCGCCGGGACAGACTATGGCTACACCTTC.